This is a list of T cell receptor beta chains from one sample in a study of shared clonotypes between healthy human individuals. Here immunoSEQ multiplex PCR was the method, and the copy in TCRdb shows in-frame clones only, minus some. Here the sample spans roughly 1.5 million clones, approximately 98% being singletons. The sequencing input was naive CD4+ T cells sorted from blood. These TCRs come from a young man in good health. The CDR3 runs from the conserved cysteine through the conserved F or W. D genes are given only for firm matches. The listing skips clone size in some rows; elsewhere it reads once, few, many or a size class.

D	V	size	J	DNA	CDR3
NA	TRBV29-1	NA	TRBJ2-7	TGCAGCGTTGGGGGGCCTAACTACGAGCAGTACTTC	CSVGGPNYEQYF
NA	TRBV28	NA	TRBJ1-1	TGTGCCAGCAGTTCGACCGGCAGGGGTATGAACACTGAAGCTTTCTTT	CASSSTGRGMNTEAFF
NA	TRBV6-1	NA	TRBJ2-7	NA	CASSEATFGAYEQYF
NA	TRBV2	NA	TRBJ2-3	TGTGCCAGCAGTAAGGACGAGGATACGCAGTATTTT	CASSKDEDTQYF
TRBD2	TRBV5-1	NA	TRBJ2-1	TGCGCCAGCAGCTCGGGACTAGCGGGAGTAAGCGGCAATGAGCAGTTCTTC	CASSSGLAGVSGNEQFF
TRBD2	TRBV6-6	NA	TRBJ2-7	TGTGCCAGCAGTGAGACTAGCGGGAGGGCTGGGGAGCAGTACTTC	CASSETSGRAGEQYF
NA	TRBV5-1	NA	TRBJ2-7	TGCGCCAGCAGCTTCCTCCGGGACAACTCCTACGAGCAGTACTTC	CASSFLRDNSYEQYF
NA	TRBV6-1	NA	TRBJ2-2	TGTGCCAGCAGTGGCCATTTGGGGGGTGCCGGGGAGCTGTTTTTT	CASSGHLGGAGELFF
NA	TRBV2	NA	TRBJ2-1	TGTGCCAGCTTGGGGAAAAGCTCCTACAATGAGCAGTTCTTC	CASLGKSSYNEQFF
NA	TRBV28	NA	TRBJ2-7	TGTGCCAGCAGTAGACCCTGGGACCGCGAGCAGTACTTC	CASSRPWDREQYF
TRBD1	TRBV5-8	NA	TRBJ1-4	TGTGCCAGCAGCCAGACGGGACAGGGAAATGAAAAACTGTTTTTT	CASSQTGQGNEKLFF
NA	TRBV5-5	NA	TRBJ2-7	TGTGCCAGCAGCCCCACGGGGAGCGTCCACCCCTACGAGCAGTACTTC	CASSPTGSVHPYEQYF
NA	TRBV7-3	once	TRBJ2-1	TGTGCCAGCAGCCAAGGACCCTCGAGCTCCTACAATGAGCAGTTCTTC	CASSQGPSSSYNEQFF
NA	TRBV12-5	NA	TRBJ2-7	TGTGCTAGTGGCCCCGGAGGGTCCCCGGGGGAGCAGTACTTC	CASGPGGSPGEQYF
NA	TRBV19	NA	TRBJ1-4	TGTGCCAGTAGTTTGGGTTACGAAAAACTGTTTTTT	CASSLGYEKLFF
NA	TRBV19	NA	TRBJ1-5	TGTGCCAGTAGTGGCGGGTTGGGCAATCAGCCCCAGCATTTT	CASSGGLGNQPQHF
TRBD1	TRBV19	NA	TRBJ2-7	TGTGCCAGTAGTGCGATGGACAGGGGTCCCTACGAGCAGTACTTC	CASSAMDRGPYEQYF
NA	TRBV27	NA	TRBJ2-4	TGTGCCAGCAGCCCAAAATCCCTTTCGGATGACATTCAGTACTTC	CASSPKSLSDDIQYF
TRBD1	TRBV10-3	NA	TRBJ2-5	TGTGCCATCAGGGATGGGACAGGGCAAGAGACCCAGTACTTC	CAIRDGTGQETQYF
NA	TRBV7-9	few	TRBJ2-7	TGTGCCAGCAGCCTTCAATCCTACGAGCAGTACTTC	CASSLQSYEQYF
NA	TRBV19	NA	TRBJ2-7	TGTGCCAGTAGTAATCATGGGCAGGGGGGCTACGAGCAGTACTTC	CASSNHGQGGYEQYF
TRBD2	TRBV9	NA	TRBJ2-1	TGTGCCAGCAGCGTAGCTGGACTAGCGGGAGTTTATGAGCAGTTCTTC	CASSVAGLAGVYEQFF
TRBD1	TRBV11-2	NA	TRBJ2-7	TGTGCCAGCAGAATACCGGGACAGGCCTCCTACGAGCAGTACTTC	CASRIPGQASYEQYF
TRBD2	TRBV18	few	TRBJ2-7	TGTGCCAGCTCACCAGGGACTAGCGGATCCTACGAGCAGTACTTC	CASSPGTSGSYEQYF
TRBD1	TRBV25-1	NA	TRBJ1-1	TGTGCCAGCAGGGGACAGTCAGCTTTCTTT	CASRGQSAFF
NA	TRBV5-4	NA	TRBJ2-3	TGTGCCAGCAACCGCGACCCTCCAGATACGCAGTATTTT	CASNRDPPDTQYF
NA	TRBV28	NA	TRBJ2-1	TGTGCCAGCAGTCTACTAGTAGTGGTTAATGAGCAGTTCTTC	CASSLLVVVNEQFF
TRBD2	TRBV5-6	NA	TRBJ2-5	TGTGCCAGCAGCTTGCGACTAGCGGGAGTAGAGACCCAGTACTTC	CASSLRLAGVETQYF
NA	TRBV7-9	NA	TRBJ1-3	TGTGCCAGCAGCTTGGGGCGGACCGCGATAGGAAACACCATATATTTT	CASSLGRTAIGNTIYF
TRBD2	TRBV14	NA	TRBJ2-7	TGTGCCAGCAGCCGCGGACTAGCGGGGAACTCCTACGAGCAGTACTTC	CASSRGLAGNSYEQYF
NA	TRBV30	once	TRBJ2-7	TGTGCCTTTTCGTCTAGCGCCTACGAGCAGTACTTC	CAFSSSAYEQYF
TRBD2	TRBV5-3	NA	TRBJ2-7	TGTGCCAGAAGCTTGACAACATTGGGAGGGGACGAGCAGTACTTC	CARSLTTLGGDEQYF
NA	TRBV5-6	NA	TRBJ1-1	TGTGCCAGCAGCTTCTACTCTGGGCGGGATGGCACTGAAGCTTTCTTT	CASSFYSGRDGTEAFF
TRBD1	TRBV7-2	NA	TRBJ2-4	TGTGCCAGCAGCAACGGGACAGGATTAGCCAAAAACATTCAGTACTTC	CASSNGTGLAKNIQYF
NA	TRBV25-1	few	TRBJ2-2	TGTGCCACCAGATTCACCGGGGAGCTGTTTTTT	CATRFTGELFF
NA	TRBV5-1	NA	TRBJ2-7	TGCGCCAGCAGCACGGCCCGCTACGAGCAGTACTTC	CASSTARYEQYF
NA	TRBV9	NA	TRBJ1-2	TGTGCCAGCAGCGTAGCCCCCGGTGTTAACTATGGCTACACCTTC	CASSVAPGVNYGYTF
TRBD1	TRBV11-2	once	TRBJ2-1	TGTGCCAGCAGCTTAGATCGAGAGACAGGGTGGTTCTTC	CASSLDRETGWFF
TRBD2	TRBV9	NA	TRBJ2-3	TGTGCCAGCAGCCCTAGACTAGCGGGATCCGCAGATACGCAGTATTTT	CASSPRLAGSADTQYF
NA	TRBV11-2	NA	TRBJ2-7	TGTGCCAGCAGCTTAGAGAACCGGGACGGGACCTACGAGCAGTACTTC	CASSLENRDGTYEQYF
NA	TRBV5-5	once	TRBJ2-3	TGTGCCAGCAGCTTGGAATCTTGGGCAGATACGCAGTATTTT	CASSLESWADTQYF
NA	TRBV7-9	NA	TRBJ2-1	TGTGCCAGCAGCTTATTCCTCACTAGGAGCTCCTACAATGAGCAGTTCTTC	CASSLFLTRSSYNEQFF
TRBD1	TRBV7-2	NA	TRBJ1-2	TGTGCCAGCAGCTCGGGGACAGGGGTGGGTGGCTACACCTTC	CASSSGTGVGGYTF
TRBD2	TRBV4-1	NA	TRBJ2-1	TGCGCCAGCAGCCAAGATACTAGCGGGAGGATCTCCTACAATGAGCAGTTCTTC	CASSQDTSGRISYNEQFF
TRBD2	TRBV5-6	NA	TRBJ2-1	TGTGCCAGCAGCAACGGGACTAGCGGGACGGTTGAGCAGTTCTTC	CASSNGTSGTVEQFF
TRBD2	TRBV7-6	NA	TRBJ2-3	TGTGCCAGCAGTCAAAGCGGGAGCAGGGGCACAGATACGCAGTATTTT	CASSQSGSRGTDTQYF
NA	TRBV30	NA	TRBJ2-1	TGTGCCTGGAGTTATAATCCGAACGATGAGCAGTTCTTC	CAWSYNPNDEQFF
TRBD2	TRBV10-3	once	TRBJ2-1	TGTGCCACCCTGCGACTAGCGGGAGCGTCCGGCAATGAGCAGTTCTTC	CATLRLAGASGNEQFF
NA	TRBV30	NA	TRBJ1-2	TGTGCCTGGACCTACGCCGGGACTAACTATGGCTACACCTTC	CAWTYAGTNYGYTF
TRBD2	TRBV14	once	TRBJ2-7	TGTGCCAGCAGCCAAGAAGCGGGGGGCGCGTCTCGGGAGCAGTACTTC	CASSQEAGGASREQYF
NA	TRBV15	NA	TRBJ2-3	TGTGCCACCAGCAGAGAATGGACAGGCACAGATACGCAGTATTTT	CATSREWTGTDTQYF
NA	TRBV14	NA	TRBJ2-7	TGTGCCAGCAGCCACTCCTACGAGCAGTACTTC	CASSHSYEQYF
NA	TRBV7-2	NA	TRBJ2-1	TGTGCCAGCAGCCCCTGGACAGGGAGGGGACATGAGCAGTTCTTC	CASSPWTGRGHEQFF
NA	TRBV28	NA	TRBJ2-7	TGTGCCAGTAAGGATAGGCGGCCCTACGAGCAGTACTTC	CASKDRRPYEQYF